Listed here are 27 T cell receptor beta chains from one sample, sequenced in a study of blood T cell repertoires in COVID-19 (dated by TCRdb to 2020 to 2021). Preparation of the library involved the immunoSEQ multiplex PCR assay. The immuneACCESS repertoire file appears here via TCRdb, limited to in-frame rearrangements. These files lack a portion of the clones; in checked studies, under half of the deficit traces to unresolved V genes, and the cause of the others is not known. Within this sample are around 42,000 clones, with 86% of them counted one time only. The leading ten clones occupy over 45% of the sample. Sample: peripheral blood. The receptors come from a man between 65 and 85 years old with acute or convalescent COVID-19.

The chain joins TRBV5-1 to TRBJ2-1; D uncertain. Trimming pared 0 bases from V and 8 bases from J, leaving 6 bases between. CDR3 length: 12 amino acids. Germline assignment: CDR1 SGHRS and CDR2 YFSETQ. DNA of the CDR3: TGCGCCAGCAGCTTGGTAGTGTATGAGCAGTTCTTC. It encodes CASSLVVYEQFF.

The rearrangement uses TRBV7-8 and TRBJ2-3; 9 nucleotides align to TRBD2. Trimming removed 5 bases from V and 1 base from J; junction bases left unmatched: 10. Germline V lookup: CDR1 SGHVS, CDR2 FQNEAQ. The CDR3 consists of 17 residues. The CDR3 here is CASSVAGGSGGTDTQYF. CDR3 nucleotides: TGTGCCAGCAGCGTCGCGGGGGGGTCCGGTGGCACAGATACGCAGTATTTT.

CDR3 residues: CASSATRYTEAFF. The CDR3 region has the DNA TGTGCCAGTAGTGCTACCAGGTACACTGAAGCTTTCTTT. V usage is TRBV19 and J usage is TRBJ1-1; D remains unclear. Trimming shortened V by 5 bases and J by 3 bases, and 10 bases separated the two germline ends. Germline lookup yields CDR1 LNHDA and CDR2 SQIVND (reference sequence). The CDR3 has 13 residues.

The rearrangement joins TRBV19 to TRBJ2-1; TRBD2 matches at 9 bases. The germline CDR1 and CDR2 sequences are LNHDA and SQIVND (reference sequence). J gave up 6 bases and V 4 bases, and 4 bases lay outside the gene matches. The CDR3 totals 14 residues. The CDR3 DNA is TGTGCCAGTAGTACGGGACTAGCTGGCAATGAGCAGTTCTTC. Encoded protein: CASSTGLAGNEQFF.

V is TRBV3-1 (or the pseudogene TRBV3-2) and J is TRBJ1-4; D is uncertain. V lost 4 bases to trimming and J lost 5 bases, with 17 bases between them. Germline lookup yields CDR1 LGHDT and CDR2 YNNKEL (reference sequence). This CDR3 is built from 16 residues. CDR3: CASSPSPALGNEKLFF. CDR3 nucleotide sequence: TGTGCCAGCAGCCCGTCCCCCGCCCTAGGAAATGAAAAACTGTTTTTT.

The chain carries TRBV5-6 and TRBJ2-1; 7 bases line up with TRBD2. The V and J ends lost 0 bases and 5 bases, in that order; junction bases with no gene match: 14. The CDR3 has 18 amino acids. Looked up from germline, CDR1 is SGHDT and CDR2 is YYEEEE. CDR3 region: CASSLAQRDPGWNNEQFF. Here the CDR3 DNA reads TGTGCCAGCAGCTTGGCTCAGCGGGACCCCGGTTGGAACAATGAGCAGTTCTTC.

This clone was found a few times. The chain recombines TRBV4-3 with TRBJ2-7; D not certain. The CDR3 has 15 residues. V was shortened by 0 bases and J by 2 bases, with 11 bases between the two germline ends. The germline CDR1 and CDR2 sequences are LGHNA and YSLEER. The CDR3 loop is CASSQDATYPYEQYF. The CDR3 coding sequence is TGCGCCAGCAGCCAAGATGCAACTTATCCCTACGAGCAGTACTTC.

The V call is TRBV4-2, the J call TRBJ1-6; D possibly corresponds to TRBD1 (5 bases). This CDR3 is 14 amino acids long. Trimming stripped 2 bases from V and 7 bases from J, with 9 bases between. Germline lookup yields CDR1 LGHNA and CDR2 YNFKEQ. CDR3 nucleotide sequence: TGTGCCAGCAGCCAACGGGGGGGAAATTCACCCCTCCACTTT. Translated: CASSQRGGNSPLHF.

The chain joins TRBV6-5 to TRBJ2-6; TRBD1 might be the D (5 bases). Per germline, CDR1 MNHEY and CDR2 SVGAGI. V lost 2 bases and J lost 3, with 11 bases in between. This CDR3 has 16 residues. The CDR3 protein is CASSYTRTSGANVLTF. For the CDR3, the DNA is TGTGCCAGCAGTTACACCAGGACAAGTGGGGCCAACGTCCTGACTTTC.

Concerning this clone itself: An end of the junction does not agree with germline; a read error may underlie this. The chain employs TRBV9 and TRBJ2-5; the match to TRBD2 covers 10 bases. CDR3 size: 12 residues. The germline V gene encodes CDR1 SGDLS and CDR2 YYNGEE. CDR3 in DNA: TGTGCCAGCAGCTCCTCAGCGGGAGGGCTCAACTTC. Translation gives CASSSSAGGLNF.

This clone came up a few times. CDR3 bases: TGTGCCAGCAGCCCCGGACTGGGGACTGCTGGAAACACCATATATTTT. Translating it yields CASSPGLGTAGNTIYF. The chain joins TRBV5-6 to TRBJ1-3; tentatively, D is TRBD1 (5 bases). This CDR3 has 16 amino acids. Germline-derived CDR1 and CDR2 are SGHDT and YYEEEE. The ends were cut back, 4 bases at V and 2 bases at J, with 16 bases in the middle.

The J gene is TRBJ1-1, the V gene TRBV5-1; D ambiguous. Germline CDR1 reads SGHRS; CDR2 reads YFSETQ. There are 15 residues in the CDR3. V gave up 0 bases and J gave up 0 bases, with 9 bases separating them. The CDR3 DNA follows: TGCGCCAGCAGCTTGGCCGGAGTGTTGAACACTGAAGCTTTCTTT. This codes for CASSLAGVLNTEAFF.

This chain connects TRBV19 to TRBJ2-4, with D unresolved. CDR3 size: 15 residues. From germline, CDR1 is LNHDA and CDR2 SQIVND (reference sequence). The germline V and J ends were trimmed by 4 bases and 0 bases, with 10 bases remaining between them. This CDR3 reads CASSTPGLAKNIQYF. In nucleotides, the CDR3 is TGTGCCAGTAGTACACCAGGATTAGCCAAAAACATTCAGTACTTC.

V and J are TRBV7-2 and TRBJ1-2; 7 nucleotides align to TRBD1. CDR1 and CDR2 (germline): SGHTA, FQGNSA. The J segment lost 4 bases and the V segment lost 5 bases, leaving 7 bases of the junction unmatched. The CDR3 is made up of 14 amino acids. The CDR3 spells CASSATDRSYGYTF. The CDR3 DNA follows: TGTGCCAGCAGCGCAACGGACAGGAGCTATGGCTACACCTTC.

The rearrangement links TRBV5-1 to TRBJ2-5, with 8 bases that match TRBD2. The CDR3 is 16 residues long. Germline CDR1 reads SGHRS; CDR2 reads YFSETQ. With 0 bases clipped from V and 1 base from J, the junction kept 5 bases outside the gene matches. CDR3 protein: CASSLVVAGIQETQYF. As DNA, the CDR3 is TGCGCCAGCAGCTTGGTAGTAGCGGGGATCCAAGAGACCCAGTACTTC.

V gene TRBV19 combines with J gene TRBJ1-6; TRBD1 matches at 8 bases. There are 12 residues in the CDR3. From germline, CDR1 is LNHDA and CDR2 SQIVND (reference sequence). The junction had 2 bases not matched to a gene; V was cut back by 9 bases and J by 7 bases. The chain's CDR3 is CASRGRNSPLHF. CDR3 in DNA: TGTGCCAGCAGGGGGCGAAATTCACCCCTCCACTTT.

The chain has TRBV5-5 and TRBJ2-3; weak D call: TRBD1 (5 bases). Germline V CDR1 and CDR2: SGHKS, YYEKEE (reference sequence). V lost 5 bases, J lost 6 bases, and 25 bases lay in between. The CDR3 has 17 amino acids. CDR3 in amino acids: CASSRIFDRWGRDTQYF. The DNA for the CDR3 is TGTGCCAGCAGTAGGATTTTCGACAGATGGGGTCGTGATACGCAGTATTTT.

V gene TRBV19 combines with J gene TRBJ1-5; TRBD1 is a possible D gene (6 bases). CDR1 and CDR2 from the germline V gene are LNHDA and SQIVND (reference sequence). This CDR3 contains 13 residues. Between the trimmed V and J ends, which lost 5 bases and 7 bases, there was a span of 12 bases. The CDR3 region is CASSSQGTQPQHF. The CDR3, as DNA: TGTGCCAGTAGTTCACAGGGTACCCAGCCCCAGCATTTT.

This clone was observed a single time. The chain uses TRBV3-1 (or the pseudogene TRBV3-2) and TRBJ2-1; unclear D gene. In germline, CDR1 is LGHDT, CDR2 YNNKEL (reference sequence). The CDR3 sequence is 11 residues long. V was pared by 4 bases and J by 8 bases, with 6 bases between. The CDR3, as DNA: TGTGCCAGCAGCCTTGAGGATGAGCAGTTCTTC. Translating it yields CASSLEDEQFF.

The chain carries TRBV7-2 and TRBJ1-5, with 12 bases matching TRBD1. Germline lookup yields CDR1 SGHTA and CDR2 FQGNSA. The V gene end was trimmed by 4 bases and the J gene end by 5 bases; junction bases not matched to a gene: 9. The CDR3 spans 17 residues. CDR3 in DNA: TGTGCCAGCAGCTCACCCGCCGGGACAGGGGGCTATCAGCCCCAGCATTTT. Translation: CASSSPAGTGGYQPQHF. The variable domain in full, completed from reference TRBV7-2 and TRBJ1-5, reads GAGVSQSPSNKVTEKGKDVELRCDPISGHTALYWYRQSLGQGLEFLIYFQGNSAPDKSGLPSDRFSAERTGGSVSTLTIQRTQQEDSAVYLCASSSPAGTGGYQPQHFGDGTRLSIL.

V usage is TRBV7-2 and J usage is TRBJ1-3, with 9 nucleotides matching TRBD1. CDR3 length: 16 residues. Looked up from germline, CDR1 is SGHTA and CDR2 is FQGNSA. Trimming took 1 base from V and 8 from J; bases not matched to a gene: 9. The DNA of the CDR3 is TGTGCCAGCAGCTTAGAAGGGAGGACAGGGGTGGACACCATATATTTT. Residues: CASSLEGRTGVDTIYF. Filled out from reference TRBV7-2 and TRBJ1-3, the complete variable domain reads GAGVSQSPSNKVTEKGKDVELRCDPISGHTALYWYRQSLGQGLEFLIYFQGNSAPDKSGLPSDRFSAERTGGSVSTLTIQRTQQEDSAVYLCASSLEGRTGVDTIYFGEGSWLTVV.

This clone was picked up one time. The V gene is TRBV18, the J gene TRBJ2-1, with 10 positions matching TRBD1. This CDR3 region has 16 residues. The V segment lost 3 bases and the J segment 4 bases; nucleotides outside the gene matches: 6. Germline V lookup: CDR1 KGHSH, CDR2 LQKENI. The CDR3 sequence: CASSPLDRGKYNEQFF. The CDR3 DNA is TGTGCCAGCTCACCCTTGGACAGGGGGAAATACAATGAGCAGTTCTTC.

This clone was seen only once. The chain links TRBV28 to TRBJ2-7; the D is unclear. The V gene's germline CDR1 is MDHEN and CDR2 SYDVKM. V was cut by 3 bases and J by 5 bases, with 8 bases left in between. CDR3 length: 12 amino acids. The CDR3 sequence is CASSLTRDEQYF. The CDR3 DNA reads TGTGCCAGCAGTTTGACTCGGGACGAGCAGTACTTC.

The chain is built from TRBV19 and TRBJ1-4; 8 nucleotides agree with TRBD1. Germline CDR1 is LNHDA and CDR2 is SQIVND (reference sequence). The CDR3 covers 16 residues. The ends lost 5 bases at V and 8 bases at J; junction bases unmatched: 13. DNA for the CDR3: TGTGCCAGTAGTTCAAACGGACAGGGTGGTCGGGAAAAACTGTTTTTT. It encodes CASSSNGQGGREKLFF.

The V and J genes are TRBV6-2 or TRBV6-3 and TRBJ2-7; 14 bases line up with TRBD2. This CDR3 region has 17 residues. V was pared by 5 bases and J by 2 bases, with 8 bases of the junction left unmatched. From germline, CDR1 is MNHEY and CDR2 SVGEGT. The CDR3 nucleotides read TGTGCCAGCAGTCCCGGGACTAGCGGGGGCTACCCCTACGAGCAGTACTTC. Its protein product is CASSPGTSGGYPYEQYF.

This chain links TRBV19 with TRBJ1-4, with unresolved D. Trimming removed 6 bases from V and 10 bases from J, with 21 bases in between. Germline CDR1 reads LNHDA; CDR2 reads SQIVND (reference sequence). This CDR3 region has 15 residues. The CDR3 is CASSPAPAPSGKLFF. In DNA form, the CDR3 reads TGTGCCAGTAGCCCCGCCCCCGCTCCTAGTGGAAAACTGTTTTTT.

The J gene is TRBJ1-3, the V gene TRBV7-2, with D hard to call. V lost 5 bases and J 2 bases, leaving 13 bases between the germline ends. This CDR3 comprises 15 residues. The germline gives CDR1 SGHTA, CDR2 FQGNSA. The CDR3 spells CASSPPGLAGNTIYF. DNA for the CDR3: TGTGCCAGCAGCCCCCCAGGTTTGGCTGGAAACACCATATATTTT.